This TCR beta chain was sequenced for a study of blood T cell repertoires in COVID-19. Study as a whole: T cells, B-cell-depleted T cells, or PBMCs provided the cDNA or gDNA that served as material.

Some clones are missing from TCRdb's copy, which holds only in-frame ones; the method was immunoSEQ multiplex PCR. The data hold 150,000 to 200,000 clones, with approximately 89% observed a single time. Sequencing was carried out using peripheral blood. This clonotype was obtained from a man between 70 and 80 years old with acute or convalescent COVID-19.

CDR3 in amino acids: CASSIGAGAFSYEQYF. The CDR3 bases are TGTGCCAGTAGTATAGGTGCAGGGGCCTTCTCCTACGAGCAGTACTTC. The V and J genes are TRBV19 and TRBJ2-7; TRBD1 might be the D (6 bases). Trimming stripped 1 base from V and 0 bases from J, with 13 bases between. This CDR3 region has 16 residues. Germline CDR1 and CDR2: LNHDA and SQIVND (reference sequence).